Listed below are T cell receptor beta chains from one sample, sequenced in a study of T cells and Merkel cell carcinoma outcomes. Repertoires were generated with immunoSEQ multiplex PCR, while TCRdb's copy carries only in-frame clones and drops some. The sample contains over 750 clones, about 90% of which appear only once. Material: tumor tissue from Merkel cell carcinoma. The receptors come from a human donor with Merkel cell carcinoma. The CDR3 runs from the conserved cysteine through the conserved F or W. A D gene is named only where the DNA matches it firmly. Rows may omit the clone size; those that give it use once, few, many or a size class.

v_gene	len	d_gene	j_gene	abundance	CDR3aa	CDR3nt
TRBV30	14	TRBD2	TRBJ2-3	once	CAWRLAGGRDTQYF	TGTGCCTGGAGACTAGCGGGAGGGCGAGATACGCAGTATTTT
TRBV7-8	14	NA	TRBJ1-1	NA	CASSRRVVNTEAFF	TGTGCCAGCAGCAGGAGAGTGGTGAACACTGAAGCTTTCTTT
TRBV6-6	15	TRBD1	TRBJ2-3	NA	CASRGRTGPTDTQYF	TGTGCCAGCAGGGGGAGGACAGGGCCCACAGATACGCAGTATTTT
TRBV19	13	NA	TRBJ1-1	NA	CASSLTLKSEAFF	TGTGCCAGTAGTCTGACACTGAAAAGTGAAGCTTTCTTT
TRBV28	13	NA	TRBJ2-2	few	CASKEGPAGELFF	TGTGCCAGCAAGGAGGGGCCGGCCGGGGAGCTGTTTTTT
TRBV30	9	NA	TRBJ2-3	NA	CAVGDTQYF	TGTGCGGTTGGAGATACGCAGTATTTT
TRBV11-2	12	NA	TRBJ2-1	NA	CASSLGDNEQFF	TGTGCCAGCAGCTTAGGGGACAATGAGCAGTTCTTC
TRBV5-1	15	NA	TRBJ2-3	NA	CASSLVGDSTDTQYF	TGCGCCAGCAGCTTGGTTGGGGACAGCACAGATACGCAGTATTTT
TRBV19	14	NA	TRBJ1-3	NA	CASSGDIPGNTIYF	TGTGCCAGTAGTGGGGACATCCCTGGAAACACCATATATTTT
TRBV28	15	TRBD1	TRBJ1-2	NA	CASSLQGAGDYGYTF	TGTGCCAGCAGTTTACAGGGGGCAGGCGACTATGGCTACACCTTC
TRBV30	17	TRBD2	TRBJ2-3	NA	CAWSVSRTSGAGDTQYF	TGTGCCTGGAGTGTCAGTCGGACTAGCGGGGCTGGGGATACGCAGTATTTT
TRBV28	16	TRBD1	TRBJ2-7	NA	CASSLVSGQRYYEQYF	TGTGCCAGCAGTTTAGTGTCGGGACAGAGATACTACGAGCAGTACTTC
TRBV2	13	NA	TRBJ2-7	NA	CASSRGSSYEQYF	TGTGCCAGCAGTCGGGGAAGCTCCTACGAGCAGTACTTC
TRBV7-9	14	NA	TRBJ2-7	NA	CARKGPSRSYEQYF	TGTGCCAGGAAAGGACCCAGTCGTTCCTACGAGCAGTACTTC
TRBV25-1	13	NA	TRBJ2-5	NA	CASSERGGWTQYF	TGTGCCAGCAGTGAACGGGGTGGATGGACCCAGTACTTC
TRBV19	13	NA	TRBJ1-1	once	CASSLTLKSEAFF	TGTGCCAGTAGTCTGACACTGAAGAGTGAAGCTTTCTTT
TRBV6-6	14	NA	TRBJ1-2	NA	CASSYEVSHYGYTF	TGTGCCAGCAGTTACGAGGTATCCCACTATGGCTACACCTTC
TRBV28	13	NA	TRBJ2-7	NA	CVSSFQGTYEQYF	TGTGTCAGCAGTTTCCAGGGAACCTACGAGCAGTACTTC
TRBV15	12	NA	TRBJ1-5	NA	CATSRGGGPQHF	TGTGCCACCAGCAGAGGGGGAGGGCCCCAGCATTTT
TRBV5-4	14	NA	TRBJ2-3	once	CASSLGGGTDTQYF	TGTGCCAGCAGCTTGGGGGGAGGCACAGATACGCAGTATTTT
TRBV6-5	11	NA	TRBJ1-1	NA	CASYMNTEAFF	TGTGCCAGTTATATGAACACTGAAGCTTTCTTT
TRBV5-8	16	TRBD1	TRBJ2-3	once	CASSLVGQGATDTQYF	TGTGCCAGCAGCTTGGTGGGTCAGGGGGCAACAGATACGCAGTATTTT
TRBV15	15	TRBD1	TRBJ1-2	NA	CATSRDTEGAYGYTF	TGTGCCACCAGCAGAGATACGGAGGGGGCGTATGGCTACACCTTC
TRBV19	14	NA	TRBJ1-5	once	CASSIRVGNQPQHF	TGTGCCAGTAGTATTCGGGTTGGCAATCAGCCCCAGCATTTT
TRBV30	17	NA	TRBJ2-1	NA	CAWTPHMTGVSHNEQFF	TGTGCCTGGACCCCCCACATGACGGGAGTGTCCCACAATGAGCAGTTCTTC
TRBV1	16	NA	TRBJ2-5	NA	CTSSRIRALAGETQYF	TGCACCAGCAGCCGGATTCGGGCCCTAGCGGGAGAGACCCAGTACTTC
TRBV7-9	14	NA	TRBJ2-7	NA	CARRGPSRSYEQYF	TGTGCCAGGAGAGGACCCAGTCGTTCCTACGAGCAGTACTTC
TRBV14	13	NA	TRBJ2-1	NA	CASSLGIYNEQFF	TGTGCCAGCAGCCTAGGGATTTACAATGAGCAGTTCTTC
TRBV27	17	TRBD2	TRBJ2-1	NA	CASWDYLPSGPYNEQFF	TGTGCCAGTTGGGACTACCTACCCTCCGGGCCCTACAATGAGCAGTTCTTC
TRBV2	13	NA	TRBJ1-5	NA	CASSGDGNQPQHF	TGTGCCAGCAGTGGGGATGGAAATCAGCCCCAGCATTTT
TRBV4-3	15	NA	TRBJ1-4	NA	CASSRDVGLNEKLFF	TGCGCCAGCAGCCGAGACGTAGGGTTGAATGAAAAACTGTTTTTT
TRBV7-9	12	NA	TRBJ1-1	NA	CASSFAFTEAFF	TGTGCCAGCAGCTTCGCTTTTACTGAAGCTTTCTTT
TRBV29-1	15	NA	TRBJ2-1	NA	CSVEDPFGGQGEQFF	TGCAGCGTTGAAGACCCTTTCGGGGGGCAAGGTGAGCAGTTCTTC
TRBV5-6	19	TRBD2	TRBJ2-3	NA	CASSYGLAGPQSWYDTQYF	TGTGCCAGCAGCTACGGACTAGCGGGGCCTCAATCGTGGTATGATACGCAGTATTTT
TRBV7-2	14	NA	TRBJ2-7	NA	CASSPTAGNYEQYF	TGTGCCAGCAGCCCGACTGCAGGAAACTACGAGCAGTACTTC
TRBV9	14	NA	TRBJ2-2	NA	CASSAGTFTGELFF	TGTGCCAGCAGCGCCGGGACTTTCACCGGGGAGCTGTTTTTT
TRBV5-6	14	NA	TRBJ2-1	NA	CASSLELANNEQFF	TGTGCCAGCAGCCTGGAACTAGCTAACAATGAGCAGTTCTTC
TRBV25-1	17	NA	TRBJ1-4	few	CASSETRRGLTNEKLFF	TGTGCCAGCAGTGAGACGAGGAGGGGATTAACTAATGAAAAACTGTTTTTT
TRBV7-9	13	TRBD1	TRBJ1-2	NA	CASSHDRVHGYTF	TGTGCCAGCAGCCACGACAGGGTTCATGGCTACACCTTC
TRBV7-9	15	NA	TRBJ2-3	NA	CASSPRGESTDTQYF	TGTGCCAGCAGCCCGCGGGGCGAGAGCACAGATACGCAGTATTTT
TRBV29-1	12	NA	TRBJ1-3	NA	CSILSSGNTIYF	TGCAGCATTCTGAGCTCTGGAAACACCATATATTTT
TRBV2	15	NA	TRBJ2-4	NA	CASSEGSKGKNIQYF	TGTGCCAGCAGTGAAGGCTCGAAGGGCAAAAACATTCAGTACTTC
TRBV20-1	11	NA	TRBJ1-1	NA	CSAARGTEAFF	TGCAGTGCTGCTCGGGGCACTGAAGCTTTCTTT